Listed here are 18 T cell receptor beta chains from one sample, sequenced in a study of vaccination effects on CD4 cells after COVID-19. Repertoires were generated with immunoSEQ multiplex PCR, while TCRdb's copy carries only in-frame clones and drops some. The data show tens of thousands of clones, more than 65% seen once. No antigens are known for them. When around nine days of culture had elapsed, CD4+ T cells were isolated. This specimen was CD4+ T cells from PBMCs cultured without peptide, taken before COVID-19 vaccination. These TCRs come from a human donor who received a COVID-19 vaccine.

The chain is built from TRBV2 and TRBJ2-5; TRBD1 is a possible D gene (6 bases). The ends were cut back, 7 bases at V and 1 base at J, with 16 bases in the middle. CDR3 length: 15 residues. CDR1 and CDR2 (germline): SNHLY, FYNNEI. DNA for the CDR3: TGTGCCAGCAAACAGCAGACAGGCGTCCAAGAGACCCAGTACTTC. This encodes CASKQQTGVQETQYF.

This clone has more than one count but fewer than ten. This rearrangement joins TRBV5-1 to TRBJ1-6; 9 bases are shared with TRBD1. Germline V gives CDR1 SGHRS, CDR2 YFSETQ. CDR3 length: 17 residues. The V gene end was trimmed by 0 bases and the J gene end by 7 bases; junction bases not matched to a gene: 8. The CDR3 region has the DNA TGCGCCAGCAGCTTGGCCGGGACAGGGATGTCGAATTCACCCCTCCACTTT. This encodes CASSLAGTGMSNSPLHF.

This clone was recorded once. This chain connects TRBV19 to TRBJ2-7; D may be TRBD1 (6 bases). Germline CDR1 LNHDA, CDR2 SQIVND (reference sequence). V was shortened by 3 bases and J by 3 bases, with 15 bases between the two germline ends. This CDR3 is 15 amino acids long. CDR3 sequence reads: CASSMAGAHRYEQYF. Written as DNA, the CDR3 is TGTGCCAGTAGTATGGCAGGGGCCCACCGCTACGAGCAGTACTTC.

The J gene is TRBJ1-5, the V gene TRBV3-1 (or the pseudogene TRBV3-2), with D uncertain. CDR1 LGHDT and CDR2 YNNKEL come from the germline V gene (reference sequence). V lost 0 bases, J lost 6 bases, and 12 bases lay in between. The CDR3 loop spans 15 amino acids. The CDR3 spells CASSQDSVGSQPQHF. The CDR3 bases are TGTGCCAGCAGCCAAGATAGTGTGGGAAGTCAGCCCCAGCATTTT.

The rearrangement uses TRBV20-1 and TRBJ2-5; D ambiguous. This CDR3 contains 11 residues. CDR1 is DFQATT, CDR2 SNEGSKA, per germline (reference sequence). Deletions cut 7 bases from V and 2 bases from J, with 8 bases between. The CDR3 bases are TGCAGTGTTGCGGAACAAGAGACCCAGTACTTC. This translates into CSVAEQETQYF.

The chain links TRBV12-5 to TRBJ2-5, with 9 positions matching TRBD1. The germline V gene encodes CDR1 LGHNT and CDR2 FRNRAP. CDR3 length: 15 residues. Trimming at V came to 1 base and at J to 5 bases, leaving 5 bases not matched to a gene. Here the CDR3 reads CASGLGTGGGETQYF. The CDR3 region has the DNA TGTGCTAGTGGTTTGGGAACAGGGGGCGGGGAGACCCAGTACTTC.

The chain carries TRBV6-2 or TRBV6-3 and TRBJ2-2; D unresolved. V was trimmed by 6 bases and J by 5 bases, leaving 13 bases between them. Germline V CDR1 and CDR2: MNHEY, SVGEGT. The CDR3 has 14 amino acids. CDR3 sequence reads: CASSRNSRTGELFF. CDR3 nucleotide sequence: TGTGCCAGCAGCCGCAACAGTCGTACCGGGGAGCTGTTTTTT.

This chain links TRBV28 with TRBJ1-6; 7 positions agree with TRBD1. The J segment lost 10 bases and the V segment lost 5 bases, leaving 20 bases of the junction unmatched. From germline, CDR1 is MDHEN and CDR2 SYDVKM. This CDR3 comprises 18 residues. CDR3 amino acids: CASSPPEGARGFGSPLHF. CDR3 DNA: TGTGCCAGCAGTCCCCCCGAGGGGGCCCGAGGATTCGGGTCACCCCTCCACTTT.

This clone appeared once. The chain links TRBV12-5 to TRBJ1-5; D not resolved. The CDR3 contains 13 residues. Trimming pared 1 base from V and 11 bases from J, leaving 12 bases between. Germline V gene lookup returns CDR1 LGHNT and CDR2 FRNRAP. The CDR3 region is CASGLGDQKAQHF. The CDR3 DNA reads TGTGCTAGTGGTTTGGGCGACCAGAAAGCCCAGCATTTT. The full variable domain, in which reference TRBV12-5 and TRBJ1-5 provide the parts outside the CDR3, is DARVTQTPRHKVTEMGQEVTMRCQPILGHNTVFWYRQTMMQGLELLAYFRNRAPLDDSGMPKDRFSAEMPDATLATLKIQPSEPRDSAVYFCASGLGDQKAQHFGDGTRLSIL.

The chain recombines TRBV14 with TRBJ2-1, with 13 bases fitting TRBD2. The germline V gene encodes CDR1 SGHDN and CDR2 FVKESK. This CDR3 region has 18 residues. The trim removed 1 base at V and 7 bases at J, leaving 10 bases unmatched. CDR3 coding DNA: TGTGCCAGCAGCCAAGGGACTAGCGGGAGAAGAGGTTGGAATGAGCAGTTCTTC. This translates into CASSQGTSGRRGWNEQFF. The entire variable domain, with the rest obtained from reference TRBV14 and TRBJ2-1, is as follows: EAGVTQFPSHSVIEKGQTVTLRCDPISGHDNLYWYRRVMGKEIKFLLHFVKESKQDESGMPNNRFLAERTGGTYSTLKVQPAELEDSGVYFCASSQGTSGRRGWNEQFFGPGTRLTVL.

Written as DNA, the CDR3 is TGTGCCAGCTCACCACGGGGCAGCAGCACAGATACGCAGTATTTT. Protein: CASSPRGSSTDTQYF. J is TRBJ2-3 and V is TRBV18, with D possibly matching TRBD1 (5 bases). The CDR3 has 15 amino acids. With 1 base removed from V and 0 bases from J, the gap between germline ends came to 8 bases. Germline loops: CDR1 KGHSH, CDR2 LQKENI. The full variable domain, its missing parts supplied by reference TRBV18 and TRBJ2-3, is NAGVMQNPRHLVRRRGQEARLRCSPMKGHSHVYWYRQLPEEGLKFMVYLQKENIIDESGMPKERFSAEFPKEGPSILRIQQVVRGDSAAYFCASSPRGSSTDTQYFGPGTRLTVL.

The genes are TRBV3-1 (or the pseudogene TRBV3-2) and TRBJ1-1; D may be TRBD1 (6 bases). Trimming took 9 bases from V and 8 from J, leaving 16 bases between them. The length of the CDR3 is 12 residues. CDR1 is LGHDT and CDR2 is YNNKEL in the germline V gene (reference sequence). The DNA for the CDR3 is TGTGCCAGTAGGGGGGGGGCGCGGGAAGCTTTCTTT. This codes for CASRGGAREAFF.

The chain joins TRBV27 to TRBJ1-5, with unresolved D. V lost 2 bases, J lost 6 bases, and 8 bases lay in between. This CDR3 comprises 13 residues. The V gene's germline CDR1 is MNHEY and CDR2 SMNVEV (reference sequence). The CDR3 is CASSLDVGQPQHF. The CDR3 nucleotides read TGTGCCAGCAGTTTAGACGTCGGTCAGCCCCAGCATTTT.

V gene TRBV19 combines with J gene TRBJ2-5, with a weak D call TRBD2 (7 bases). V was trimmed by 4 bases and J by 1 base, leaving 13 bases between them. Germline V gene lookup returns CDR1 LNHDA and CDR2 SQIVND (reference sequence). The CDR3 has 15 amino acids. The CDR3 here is CASSTSRGAQETQYF. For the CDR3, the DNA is TGTGCCAGTAGTACTTCCCGGGGGGCCCAAGAGACCCAGTACTTC.

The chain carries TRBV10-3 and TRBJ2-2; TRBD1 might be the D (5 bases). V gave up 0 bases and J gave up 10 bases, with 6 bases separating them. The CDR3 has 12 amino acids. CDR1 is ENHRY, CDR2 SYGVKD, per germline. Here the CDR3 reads CAISESREELFF. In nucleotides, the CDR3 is TGTGCCATCAGTGAGTCCAGGGAGGAGCTGTTTTTT.

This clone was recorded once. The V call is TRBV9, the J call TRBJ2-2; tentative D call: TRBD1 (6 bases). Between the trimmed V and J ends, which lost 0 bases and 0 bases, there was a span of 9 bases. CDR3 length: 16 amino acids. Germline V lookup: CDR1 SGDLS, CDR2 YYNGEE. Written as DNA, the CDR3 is TGTGCCAGCAGCGTAGCTCCAGGGGCGAACACCGGGGAGCTGTTTTTT. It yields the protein CASSVAPGANTGELFF. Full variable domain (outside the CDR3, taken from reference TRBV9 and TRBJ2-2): DSGVTQTPKHLITATGQRVTLRCSPRSGDLSVYWYQQSLDQGLQFLIQYYNGEERAKGNILERFSAQQFPDLHSELNLSSLELGDSALYFCASSVAPGANTGELFFGEGSRLTVL.

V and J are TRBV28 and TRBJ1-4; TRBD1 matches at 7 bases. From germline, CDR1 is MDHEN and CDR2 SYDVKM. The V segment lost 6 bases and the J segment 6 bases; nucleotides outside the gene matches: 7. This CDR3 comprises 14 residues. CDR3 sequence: CASRSDRVDEKLFF. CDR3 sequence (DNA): TGTGCCAGCAGATCCGACAGGGTGGATGAAAAACTGTTTTTT. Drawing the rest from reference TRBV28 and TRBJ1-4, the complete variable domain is DVKVTQSSRYLVKRTGEKVFLECVQDMDHENMFWYRQDPGLGLRLIYFSYDVKMKEKGDIPEGYSVSREKKERFSLILESASTNQTSMYLCASRSDRVDEKLFFGSGTQLSVL.

The CDR3 loop is CASSDSGQGAGQWWNTEAFF. As DNA, the CDR3 is TGTGCCAGCAGTGATTCGGGACAGGGGGCAGGTCAGTGGTGGAACACTGAAGCTTTCTTT. V usage is TRBV2 and J usage is TRBJ1-1, with 12 bases that match TRBD1. The CDR3 extends over 20 amino acids. After removal of 3 bases from V and 1 base from J, the junction contained 15 bases not matched to a gene. Germline loops: CDR1 SNHLY, CDR2 FYNNEI.